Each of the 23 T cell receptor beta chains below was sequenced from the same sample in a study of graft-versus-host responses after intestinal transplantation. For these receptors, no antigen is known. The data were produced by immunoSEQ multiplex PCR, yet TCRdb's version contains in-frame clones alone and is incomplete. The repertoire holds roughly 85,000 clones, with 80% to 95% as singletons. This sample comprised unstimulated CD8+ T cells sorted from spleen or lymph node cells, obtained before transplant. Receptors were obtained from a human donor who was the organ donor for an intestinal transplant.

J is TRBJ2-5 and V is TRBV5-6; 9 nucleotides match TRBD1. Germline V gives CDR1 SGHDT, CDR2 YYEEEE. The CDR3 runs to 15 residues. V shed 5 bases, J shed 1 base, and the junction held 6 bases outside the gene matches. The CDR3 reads CASSWDRVGQETQYF. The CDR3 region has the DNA TGTGCCAGCAGTTGGGACAGGGTTGGCCAAGAGACCCAGTACTTC.

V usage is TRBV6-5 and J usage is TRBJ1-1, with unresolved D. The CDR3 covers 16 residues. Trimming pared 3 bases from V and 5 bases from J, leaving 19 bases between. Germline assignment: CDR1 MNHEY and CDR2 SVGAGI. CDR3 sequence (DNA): TGTGCCAGCAGTTATCTTCGGGGAGGCCCCAAGACTGAAGCTTTCTTT. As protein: CASSYLRGGPKTEAFF.

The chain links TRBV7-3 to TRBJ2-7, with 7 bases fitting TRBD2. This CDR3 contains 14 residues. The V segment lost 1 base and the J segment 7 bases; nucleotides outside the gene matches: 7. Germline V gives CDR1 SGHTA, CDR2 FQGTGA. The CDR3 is CASSLMGGTREQYF. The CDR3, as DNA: TGTGCCAGCAGCTTAATGGGGGGGACCCGAGAGCAGTACTTC.

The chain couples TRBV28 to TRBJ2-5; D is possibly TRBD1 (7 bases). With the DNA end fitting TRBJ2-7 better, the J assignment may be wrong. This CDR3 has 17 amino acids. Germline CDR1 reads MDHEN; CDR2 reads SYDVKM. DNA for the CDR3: TGTGCCAGCAGTTTAATCGGTGGCGGGACAGAGGACCACGAGCAGTACTTC. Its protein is CASSLIGGGTEDHEQYF.

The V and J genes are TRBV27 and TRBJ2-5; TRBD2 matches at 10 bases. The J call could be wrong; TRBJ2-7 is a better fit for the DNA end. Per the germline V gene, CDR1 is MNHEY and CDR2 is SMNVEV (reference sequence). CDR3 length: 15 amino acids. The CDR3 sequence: CASSLAAGGPHEQYF. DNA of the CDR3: TGTGCCAGCAGTTTAGCAGCGGGAGGGCCCCACGAGCAGTACTTC.

CDR3 in DNA: TGTGCCAGCAGCCACCACCCGGGTCTTATCTACGAGCAGTACTTC. It yields the protein CASSHHPGLIYEQYF. The genes are TRBV28 and TRBJ2-7; D unclear. With 6 bases removed from V and 3 bases from J, the gap between germline ends came to 18 bases. Germline loops: CDR1 MDHEN, CDR2 SYDVKM. The CDR3 runs to 15 residues.

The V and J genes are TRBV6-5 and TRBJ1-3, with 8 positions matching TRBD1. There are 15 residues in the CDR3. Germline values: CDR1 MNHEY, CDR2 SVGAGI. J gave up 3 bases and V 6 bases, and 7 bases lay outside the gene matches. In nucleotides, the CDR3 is TGTGCCAGCAGGTCCGGGACAGGTCTTGGAAACACCATATATTTT. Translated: CASRSGTGLGNTIYF.

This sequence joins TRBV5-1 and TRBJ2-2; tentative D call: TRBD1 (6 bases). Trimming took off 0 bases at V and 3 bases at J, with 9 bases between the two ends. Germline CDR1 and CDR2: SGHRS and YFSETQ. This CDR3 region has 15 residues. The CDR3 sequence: CASSLVGAHTGELFF. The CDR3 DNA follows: TGCGCCAGCAGCTTGGTGGGGGCCCACACCGGGGAGCTGTTTTTT.

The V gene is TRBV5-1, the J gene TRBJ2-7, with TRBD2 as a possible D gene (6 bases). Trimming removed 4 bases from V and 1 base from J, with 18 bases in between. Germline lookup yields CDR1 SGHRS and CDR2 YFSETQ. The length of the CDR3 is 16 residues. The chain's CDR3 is CASSPGGQPRSYEQYF. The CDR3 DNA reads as TGCGCCAGCAGCCCCGGAGGGCAGCCTAGATCCTACGAGCAGTACTTC.

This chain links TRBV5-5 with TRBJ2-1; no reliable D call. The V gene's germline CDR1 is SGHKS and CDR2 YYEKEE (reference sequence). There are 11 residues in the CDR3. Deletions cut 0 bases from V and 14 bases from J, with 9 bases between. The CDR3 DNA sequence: TGTGCCAGCAGCTTGGCATCTTGGAAGTTCTTC. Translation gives CASSLASWKFF. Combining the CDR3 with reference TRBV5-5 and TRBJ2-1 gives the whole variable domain DAGVTQSPTHLIKTRGQQVTLRCSPISGHKSVSWYQQVLGQGPQFIFQYYEKEERGRGNFPDRFSARQFPNYSSELNVNALLLGDSALYLCASSLASWKFFGPGTRLTVL.

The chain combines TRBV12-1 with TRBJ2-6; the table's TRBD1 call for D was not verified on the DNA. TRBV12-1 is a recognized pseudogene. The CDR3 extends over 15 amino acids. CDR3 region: CASSEGQSRANVLTF. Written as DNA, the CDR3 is TGTGCCAGCAGCGAAGGACAAAGTCGGGCCAACGTCCTGACTTTC.

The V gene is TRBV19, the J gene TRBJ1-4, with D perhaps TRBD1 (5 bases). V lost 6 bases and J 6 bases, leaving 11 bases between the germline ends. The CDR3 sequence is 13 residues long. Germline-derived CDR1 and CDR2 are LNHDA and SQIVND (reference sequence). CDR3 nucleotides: TGTGCCAGTAGCCCCGAGGGGTATGAAAAACTGTTTTTT. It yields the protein CASSPEGYEKLFF.

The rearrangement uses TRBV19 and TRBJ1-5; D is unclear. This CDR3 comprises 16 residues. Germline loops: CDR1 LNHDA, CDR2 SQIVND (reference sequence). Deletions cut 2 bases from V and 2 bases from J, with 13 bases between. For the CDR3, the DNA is TGTGCCAGTAGTATAATGGGCTCAAGGGGCAATCAGCCCCAGCATTTT. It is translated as CASSIMGSRGNQPQHF.

The CDR3 nucleotides are TGTGCCAGCAGCCCATGGAGAAGCCGGGATGAGCAGTTCTTC. It encodes CASSPWRSRDEQFF. This chain uses TRBV7-9 with TRBJ2-1; unclear D gene. There are 14 residues in the CDR3. Germline CDR1 and CDR2: SEHNR and FQNEAQ (reference sequence). Trimming shortened V by 5 bases and J by 8 bases, and 16 bases separated the two germline ends.

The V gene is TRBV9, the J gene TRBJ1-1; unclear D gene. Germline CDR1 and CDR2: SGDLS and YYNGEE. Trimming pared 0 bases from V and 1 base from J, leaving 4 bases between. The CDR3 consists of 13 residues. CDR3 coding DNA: TGTGCCAGCAGCGTAGCAGGGAACACTGAAGCTTTCTTT. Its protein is CASSVAGNTEAFF.

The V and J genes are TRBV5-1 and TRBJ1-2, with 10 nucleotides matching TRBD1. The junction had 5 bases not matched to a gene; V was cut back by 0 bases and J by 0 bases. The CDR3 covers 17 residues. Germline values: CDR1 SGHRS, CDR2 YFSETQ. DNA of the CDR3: TGCGCCAGCAGCTTGGTGGACAGGGGGGGCCCTAACTATGGCTACACCTTC. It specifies CASSLVDRGGPNYGYTF.

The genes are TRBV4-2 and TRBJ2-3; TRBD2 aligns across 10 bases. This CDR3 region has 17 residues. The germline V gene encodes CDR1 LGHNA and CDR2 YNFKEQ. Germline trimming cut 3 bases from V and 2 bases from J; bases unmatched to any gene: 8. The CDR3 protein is CASSQDNSGGLTDTQYF. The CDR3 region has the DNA TGTGCCAGCAGCCAGGACAATAGCGGGGGGCTCACAGATACGCAGTATTTT.

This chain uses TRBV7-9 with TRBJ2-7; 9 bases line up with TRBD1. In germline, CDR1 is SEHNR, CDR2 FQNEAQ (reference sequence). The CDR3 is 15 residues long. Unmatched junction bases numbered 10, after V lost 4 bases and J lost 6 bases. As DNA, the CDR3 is TGTGCCAGCAGCTCAACAGGGGGCGGGGGCCTCGAGCAGTACTTC. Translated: CASSSTGGGGLEQYF.

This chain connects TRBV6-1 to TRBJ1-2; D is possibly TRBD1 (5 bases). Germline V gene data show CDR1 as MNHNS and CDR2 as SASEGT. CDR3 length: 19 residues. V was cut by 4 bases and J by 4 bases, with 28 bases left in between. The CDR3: CASSGRPLWVWQGTYGYTF. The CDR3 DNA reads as TGTGCCAGCAGTGGACGGCCTCTATGGGTTTGGCAGGGCACCTATGGCTACACCTTC.

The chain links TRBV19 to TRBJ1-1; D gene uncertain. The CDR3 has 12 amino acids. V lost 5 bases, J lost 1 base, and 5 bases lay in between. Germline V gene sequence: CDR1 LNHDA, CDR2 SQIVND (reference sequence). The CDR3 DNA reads TGTGCCAGTAGTGAAGCGAACACTGAAGCTTTCTTT. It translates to CASSEANTEAFF.

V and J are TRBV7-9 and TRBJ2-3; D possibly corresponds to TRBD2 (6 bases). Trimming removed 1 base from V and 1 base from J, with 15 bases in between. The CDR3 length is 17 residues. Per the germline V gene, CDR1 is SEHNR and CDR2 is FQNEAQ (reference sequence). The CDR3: CASSLGGTRHRTDTQYF. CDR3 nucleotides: TGTGCCAGCAGCTTAGGGGGGACTCGGCATCGCACAGATACGCAGTATTTT.

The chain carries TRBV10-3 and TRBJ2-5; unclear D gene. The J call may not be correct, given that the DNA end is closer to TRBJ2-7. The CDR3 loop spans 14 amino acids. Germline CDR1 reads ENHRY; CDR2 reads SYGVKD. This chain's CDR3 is CAISESERIYEQYF. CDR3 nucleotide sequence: TGTGCCATCAGTGAGTCGGAGAGGATCTACGAGCAGTACTTC.

The CDR3 DNA reads as TGTGCCAGCAGAATAAGGGGACCAATAAATGAGCAGTTCTTC. It encodes CASRIRGPINEQFF. V is TRBV27 and J is TRBJ2-1; perhaps D is TRBD1 or TRBD2 (5 bases each). CDR1 and CDR2 (germline): MNHEY, SMNVEV (reference sequence). The V gene lost 6 bases and the J gene lost 7 bases, with 16 bases spanning the gap. This CDR3 comprises 14 residues.